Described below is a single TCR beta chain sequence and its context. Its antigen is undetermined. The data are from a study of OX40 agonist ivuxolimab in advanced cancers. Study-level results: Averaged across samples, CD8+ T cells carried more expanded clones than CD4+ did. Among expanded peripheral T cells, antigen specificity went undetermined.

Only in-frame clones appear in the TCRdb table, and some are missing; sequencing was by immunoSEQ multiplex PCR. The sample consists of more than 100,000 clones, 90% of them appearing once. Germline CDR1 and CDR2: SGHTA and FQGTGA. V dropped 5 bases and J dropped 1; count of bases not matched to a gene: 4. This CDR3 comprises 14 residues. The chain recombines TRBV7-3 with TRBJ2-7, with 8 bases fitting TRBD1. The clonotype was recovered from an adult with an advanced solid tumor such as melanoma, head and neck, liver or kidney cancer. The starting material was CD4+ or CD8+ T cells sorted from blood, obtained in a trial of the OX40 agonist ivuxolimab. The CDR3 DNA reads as TGTGCCAGCAGCCCTGGGACAGGTTCCTACGAGCAGTACTTC. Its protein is CASSPGTGSYEQYF.